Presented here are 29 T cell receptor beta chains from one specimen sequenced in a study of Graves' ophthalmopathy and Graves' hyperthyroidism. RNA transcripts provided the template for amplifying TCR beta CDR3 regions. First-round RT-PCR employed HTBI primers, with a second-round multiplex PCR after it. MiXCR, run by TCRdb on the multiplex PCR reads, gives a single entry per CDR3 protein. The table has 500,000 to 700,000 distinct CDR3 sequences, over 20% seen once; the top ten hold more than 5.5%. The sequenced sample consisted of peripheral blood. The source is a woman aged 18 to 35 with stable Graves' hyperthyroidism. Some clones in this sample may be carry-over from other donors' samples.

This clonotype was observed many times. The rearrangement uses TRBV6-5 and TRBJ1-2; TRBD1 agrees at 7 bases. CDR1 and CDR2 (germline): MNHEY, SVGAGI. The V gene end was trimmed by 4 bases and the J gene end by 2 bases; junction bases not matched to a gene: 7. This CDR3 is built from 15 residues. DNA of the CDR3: TGTGCCAGCAGTTTACAAGGGGGCGCGAACTATGGCTACACCTTC. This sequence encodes CASSLQGGANYGYTF.

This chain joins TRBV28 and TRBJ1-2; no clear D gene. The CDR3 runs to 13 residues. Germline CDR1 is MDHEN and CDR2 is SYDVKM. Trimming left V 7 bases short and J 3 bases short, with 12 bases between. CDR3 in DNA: TGTGCCAGCACCCTGTCGGGGTACTATGGCTACACCTTC. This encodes CASTLSGYYGYTF.

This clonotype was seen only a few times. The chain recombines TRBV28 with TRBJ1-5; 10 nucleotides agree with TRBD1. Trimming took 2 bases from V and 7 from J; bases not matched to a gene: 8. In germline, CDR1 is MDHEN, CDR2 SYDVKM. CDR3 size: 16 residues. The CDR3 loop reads CASSLDGTGELQPQHF. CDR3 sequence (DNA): TGTGCCAGCAGTTTAGATGGGACAGGGGAGTTGCAGCCCCAGCATTTT. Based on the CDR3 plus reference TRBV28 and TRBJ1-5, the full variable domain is DVKVTQSSRYLVKRTGEKVFLECVQDMDHENMFWYRQDPGLGLRLIYFSYDVKMKEKGDIPEGYSVSREKKERFSLILESASTNQTSMYLCASSLDGTGELQPQHFGDGTRLSIL.

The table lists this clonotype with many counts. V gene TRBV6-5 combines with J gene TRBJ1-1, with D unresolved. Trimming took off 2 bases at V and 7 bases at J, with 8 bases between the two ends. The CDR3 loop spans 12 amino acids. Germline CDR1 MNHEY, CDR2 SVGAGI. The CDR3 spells CASSYRVVEAFF. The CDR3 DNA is TGTGCCAGCAGTTACAGGGTGGTTGAAGCTTTCTTT.

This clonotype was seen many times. CDR3 residues: CSARGVVYEQYF. CDR3 DNA: TGCAGTGCTCGCGGGGTAGTCTACGAGCAGTACTTC. The chain is built from TRBV20-1 and TRBJ2-7, with D perhaps TRBD2 (6 bases). V was clipped by 5 bases and J by 3 bases, with 11 bases between them. The CDR3 loop spans 12 amino acids. The germline CDR1 and CDR2 sequences are DFQATT and SNEGSKA (reference sequence).

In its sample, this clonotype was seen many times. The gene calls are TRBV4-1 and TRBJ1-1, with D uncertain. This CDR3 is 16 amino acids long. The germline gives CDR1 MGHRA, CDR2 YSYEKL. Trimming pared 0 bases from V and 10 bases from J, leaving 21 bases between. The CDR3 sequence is CASSQEDVSRGRVAFF. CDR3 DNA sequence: TGCGCCAGCAGCCAAGAAGATGTATCCCGCGGGAGGGTAGCTTTCTTT.

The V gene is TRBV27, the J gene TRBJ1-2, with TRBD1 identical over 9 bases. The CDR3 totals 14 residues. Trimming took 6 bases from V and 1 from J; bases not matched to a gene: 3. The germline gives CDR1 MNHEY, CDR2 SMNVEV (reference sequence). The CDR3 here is CASRRDRDNYGYTF. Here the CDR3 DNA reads TGTGCCAGCAGGCGGGACAGGGATAACTATGGCTACACCTTC.

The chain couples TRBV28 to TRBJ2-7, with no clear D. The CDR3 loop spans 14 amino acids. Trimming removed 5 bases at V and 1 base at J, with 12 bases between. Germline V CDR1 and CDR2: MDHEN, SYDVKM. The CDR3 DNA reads TGTGCCAGCAGTGGCCAGATGGGGTCCTACGAGCAGTACTTC. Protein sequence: CASSGQMGSYEQYF.

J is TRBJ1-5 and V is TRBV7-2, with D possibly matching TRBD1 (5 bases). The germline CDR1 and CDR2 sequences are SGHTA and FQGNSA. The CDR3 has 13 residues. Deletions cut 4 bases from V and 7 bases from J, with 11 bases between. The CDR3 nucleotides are TGTGCCAGCAGCTCCAGGTGGGGCCAGCCCCAGCATTTT. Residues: CASSSRWGQPQHF.

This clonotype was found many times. CDR3 sequence reads: CASSDFGGSYEQYF. CDR3 in DNA: TGTGCCAGCAGTGACTTTGGTGGGTCCTACGAGCAGTACTTC. The chain recombines TRBV6-1 with TRBJ2-7; no clear D gene. The germline CDR1 and CDR2 sequences are MNHNS and SASEGT. This CDR3 region has 14 residues. Between the trimmed V and J ends, which lost 3 bases and 1 base, there was a span of 10 bases.

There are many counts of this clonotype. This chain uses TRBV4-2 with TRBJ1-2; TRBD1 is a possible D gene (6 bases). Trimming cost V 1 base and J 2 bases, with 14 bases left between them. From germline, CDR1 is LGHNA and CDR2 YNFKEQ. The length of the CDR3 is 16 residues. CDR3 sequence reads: CASSQVWGPANYGYTF. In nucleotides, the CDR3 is TGTGCCAGCAGCCAAGTTTGGGGGCCAGCCAACTATGGCTACACCTTC.

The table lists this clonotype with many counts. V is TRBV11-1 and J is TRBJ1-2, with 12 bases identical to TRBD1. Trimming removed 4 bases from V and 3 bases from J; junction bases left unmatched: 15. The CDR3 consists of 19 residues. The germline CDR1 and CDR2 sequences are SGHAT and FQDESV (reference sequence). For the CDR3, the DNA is TGTGCCAGCAGCTCAAATGTTTATTGGGGACAGGGGGCCGACTATGGCTACACCTTC. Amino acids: CASSSNVYWGQGADYGYTF.

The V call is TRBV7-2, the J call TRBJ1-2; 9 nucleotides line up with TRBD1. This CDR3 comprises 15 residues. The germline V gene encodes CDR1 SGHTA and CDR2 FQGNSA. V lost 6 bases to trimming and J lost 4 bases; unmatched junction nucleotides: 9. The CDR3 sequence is CASSFGQGTVYGYTF. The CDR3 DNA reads TGTGCCAGCAGTTTTGGACAGGGGACGGTCTATGGCTACACCTTC.

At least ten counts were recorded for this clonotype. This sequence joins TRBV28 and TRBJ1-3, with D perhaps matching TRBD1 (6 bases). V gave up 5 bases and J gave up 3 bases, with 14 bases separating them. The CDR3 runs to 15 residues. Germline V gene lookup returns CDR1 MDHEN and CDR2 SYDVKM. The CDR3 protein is CASSLVTGFGNTIYF. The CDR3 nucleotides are TGTGCCAGCAGTCTCGTCACAGGGTTTGGAAACACCATATATTTT.

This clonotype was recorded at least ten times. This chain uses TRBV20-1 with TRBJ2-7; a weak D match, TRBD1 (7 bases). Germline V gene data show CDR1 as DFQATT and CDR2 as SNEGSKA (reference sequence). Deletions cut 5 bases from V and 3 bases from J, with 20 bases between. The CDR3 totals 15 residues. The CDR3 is CSAAPAGQLIYEQYF. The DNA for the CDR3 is TGCAGTGCTGCCCCTGCGGGACAGCTAATCTACGAGCAGTACTTC.

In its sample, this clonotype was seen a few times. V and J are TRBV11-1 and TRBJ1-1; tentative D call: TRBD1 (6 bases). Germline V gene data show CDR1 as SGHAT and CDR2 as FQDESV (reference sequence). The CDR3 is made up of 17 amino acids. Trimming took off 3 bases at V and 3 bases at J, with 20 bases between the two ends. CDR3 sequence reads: CASSFLKQGRFDTEAFF. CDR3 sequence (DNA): TGTGCCAGCAGCTTCCTAAAACAGGGTAGATTCGACACTGAAGCTTTCTTT. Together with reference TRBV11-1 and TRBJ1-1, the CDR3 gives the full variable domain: EAEVAQSPRYKITEKSQAVAFWCDPISGHATLYWYRQILGQGPELLVQFQDESVVDDSQLPKDRFSAERLKGVDSTLKIQPAELGDSAMYLCASSFLKQGRFDTEAFFGQGTRLTVV.

CDR3 loop: CASSEWLGAGANYGYTF. CDR3 in DNA: TGTGCCAGCAGTGAATGGCTCGGTGCGGGGGCTAACTATGGCTACACCTTC. This chain links TRBV6-1 with TRBJ1-2; D perhaps matches TRBD1 (5 bases). CDR1 and CDR2 from the germline V gene are MNHNS and SASEGT. V dropped 2 bases and J dropped 0 bases, with 16 bases sitting between them. This CDR3 region has 17 residues.

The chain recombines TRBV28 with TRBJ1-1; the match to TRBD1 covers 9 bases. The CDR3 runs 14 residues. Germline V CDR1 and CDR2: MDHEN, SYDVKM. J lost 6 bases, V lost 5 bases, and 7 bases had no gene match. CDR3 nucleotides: TGTGCCAGCAGTAGACAGGGGGTTGTGGCTGAAGCTTTCTTT. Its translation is CASSRQGVVAEAFF.

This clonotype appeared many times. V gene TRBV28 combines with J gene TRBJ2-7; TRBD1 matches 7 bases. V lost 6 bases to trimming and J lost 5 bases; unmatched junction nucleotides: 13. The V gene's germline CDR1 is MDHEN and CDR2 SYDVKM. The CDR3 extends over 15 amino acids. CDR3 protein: CASSPRQGLRDEQYF. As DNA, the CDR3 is TGTGCCAGCAGCCCGAGACAGGGCCTCCGGGACGAGCAGTACTTC. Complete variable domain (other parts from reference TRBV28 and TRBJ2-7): DVKVTQSSRYLVKRTGEKVFLECVQDMDHENMFWYRQDPGLGLRLIYFSYDVKMKEKGDIPEGYSVSREKKERFSLILESASTNQTSMYLCASSPRQGLRDEQYFGPGTRLTVT.

This chain's CDR3 is CATSDSEAGAQPQHF. For the CDR3, the DNA is TGTGCCACCAGTGATTCCGAGGCGGGAGCTCAGCCCCAGCATTTT. This chain links TRBV24-1 with TRBJ1-5; D not certain. Trimming removed 2 bases at V and 6 bases at J, with 13 bases between. CDR1 and CDR2 (germline): KGHDR, SFDVKD. The CDR3 extends over 15 amino acids.

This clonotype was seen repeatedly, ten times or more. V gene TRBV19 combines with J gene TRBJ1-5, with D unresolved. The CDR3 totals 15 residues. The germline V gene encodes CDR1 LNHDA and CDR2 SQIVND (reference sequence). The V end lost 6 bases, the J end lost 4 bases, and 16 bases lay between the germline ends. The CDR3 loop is CASRVVARPNQPQHF. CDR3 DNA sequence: TGTGCCAGTAGGGTCGTGGCACGGCCGAATCAGCCCCAGCATTTT. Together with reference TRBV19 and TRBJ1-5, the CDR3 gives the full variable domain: DGGITQSPKYLFRKEGQNVTLSCEQNLNHDAMYWYRQDPGQGLRLIYYSQIVNDFQKGDIAEGYSVSREKKESFPLTVTSAQKNPTAFYLCASRVVARPNQPQHFGDGTRLSIL.

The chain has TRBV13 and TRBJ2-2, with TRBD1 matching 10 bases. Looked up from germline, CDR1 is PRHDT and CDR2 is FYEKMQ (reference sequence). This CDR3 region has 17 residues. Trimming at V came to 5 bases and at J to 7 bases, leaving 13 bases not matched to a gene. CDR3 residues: CASSPSRGQGRIGELFF. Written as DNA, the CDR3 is TGTGCCAGCAGCCCCTCGAGGGGACAGGGGCGGATCGGGGAGCTGTTTTTT. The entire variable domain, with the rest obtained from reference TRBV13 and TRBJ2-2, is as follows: AAGVIQSPRHLIKEKRETATLKCYPIPRHDTVYWYQQGPGQDPQFLISFYEKMQSDKGSIPDRFSAQQFSDYHSELNMSSLELGDSALYFCASSPSRGQGRIGELFFGEGSRLTVL.

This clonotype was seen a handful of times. CDR3 sequence reads: CASSQGASTGELFF. CDR3 nucleotides: TGCGCCAGCAGCCAAGGGGCCAGCACCGGGGAGCTGTTTTTT. The rearrangement joins TRBV5-1 to TRBJ2-2, with D perhaps matching TRBD1 (5 bases). The CDR3 is made up of 14 amino acids. Germline V gene data show CDR1 as SGHRS and CDR2 as YFSETQ. V dropped 4 bases and J dropped 4 bases, with 11 bases sitting between them.

CDR3 in amino acids: CASSQVGGGVSEAFF. The CDR3 nucleotides read TGTGCCAGCAGCCAAGTCGGGGGGGGTGTTTCTGAAGCTTTCTTT. The gene calls are TRBV3-1 and TRBJ1-1; perhaps TRBD1 as D (5 bases). CDR3 length: 15 amino acids. Germline V gene data show CDR1 as LGHDT and CDR2 as YNNKEL (reference sequence). Trimming stripped 1 base from V and 6 bases from J, with 15 bases between.

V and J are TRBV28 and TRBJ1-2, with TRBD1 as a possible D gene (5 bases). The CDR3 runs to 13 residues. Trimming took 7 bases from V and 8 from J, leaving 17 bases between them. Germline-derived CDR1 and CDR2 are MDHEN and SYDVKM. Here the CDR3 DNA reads TGTGCCAGCATCACTCCCGCGCGGGGCGGCTACACCTTC. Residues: CASITPARGGYTF.

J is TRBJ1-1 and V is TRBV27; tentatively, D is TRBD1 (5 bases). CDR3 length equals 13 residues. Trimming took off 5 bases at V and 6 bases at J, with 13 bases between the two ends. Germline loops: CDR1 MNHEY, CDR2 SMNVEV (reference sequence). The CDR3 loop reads CASSSKGRPEAFF. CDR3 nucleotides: TGTGCCAGCAGTAGCAAGGGACGTCCTGAAGCTTTCTTT.

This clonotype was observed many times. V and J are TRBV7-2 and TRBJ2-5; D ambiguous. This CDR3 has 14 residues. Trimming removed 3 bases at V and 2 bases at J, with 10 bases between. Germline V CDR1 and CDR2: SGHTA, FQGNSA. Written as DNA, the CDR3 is TGTGCCAGCAGCTTCTTTCCAACACAAGAGACCCAGTACTTC. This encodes CASSFFPTQETQYF.

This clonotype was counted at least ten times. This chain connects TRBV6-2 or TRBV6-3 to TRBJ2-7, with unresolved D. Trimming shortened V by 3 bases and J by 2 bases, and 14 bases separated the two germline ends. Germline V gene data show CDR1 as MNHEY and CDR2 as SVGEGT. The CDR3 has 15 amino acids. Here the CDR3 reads CASSYGPVATYEQYF. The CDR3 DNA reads TGTGCCAGCAGTTATGGGCCAGTGGCTACCTACGAGCAGTACTTC.

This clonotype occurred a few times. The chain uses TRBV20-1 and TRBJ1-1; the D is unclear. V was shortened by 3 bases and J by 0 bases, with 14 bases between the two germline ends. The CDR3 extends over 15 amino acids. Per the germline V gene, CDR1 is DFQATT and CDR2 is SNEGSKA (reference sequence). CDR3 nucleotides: TGCAGTGCTAGGGGTGCAGCCTCCATGAACACTGAAGCTTTCTTT. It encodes CSARGAASMNTEAFF.